These T cell receptor beta chains were read from a single sample in a study of cytomegalovirus exposure and HLA in healthy donors. This table comes from immunoSEQ multiplex PCR, and its TCRdb copy is limited to in-frame clones, with some not included. The table includes 140,000 to 150,000 clones, roughly 87% detected once. The sample consisted of PBMCs. Receptor source: a man aged 18 to 29 in good health and CMV-seropositive. CDR3s include the opening cysteine and the closing phenylalanine or tryptophan. D genes are given only for firm matches. Clone size is not always given. Where it is, it says once, few, many or a class for expanded clones.

D | J | size | V | CDR3 | DNA
TRBD2 | TRBJ2-7 | . | TRBV5-8 | CASSFSGLAGVGAEQYF | TGTGCCAGCAGCTTTAGCGGACTAGCGGGAGTCGGAGCCGAGCAGTACTTC
. | TRBJ1-2 | . | TRBV30 | CAWKHGAYYGYTF | TGTGCCTGGAAACATGGAGCCTACTATGGCTACACCTTC
. | TRBJ2-7 | . | TRBV11-2 | CASSTGTFSSYEQYF | TGTGCCAGCAGCACCGGGACATTTAGCTCCTACGAGCAGTACTTC
. | TRBJ2-1 | . | TRBV27 | CASRRNNEQFF | TGTGCCAGCAGGAGAAACAATGAGCAGTTCTTC
TRBD1 | TRBJ2-3 | . | TRBV28 | CASTPLPGQGALDTQYF | TGTGCCAGCACTCCCCTCCCGGGACAGGGGGCTTTGGATACGCAGTATTTT
. | TRBJ1-3 | . | TRBV30 | CAWSVRGSSGNTIYF | TGTGCCTGGAGTGTACGGGGGAGCTCTGGAAACACCATATATTTT
. | TRBJ2-2 | . | TRBV6-1 | CASSEGSGGVPGELFF | TGTGCCAGCAGTGAAGGTAGCGGAGGGGTCCCCGGGGAGCTGTTTTTT
TRBD1 | TRBJ2-5 | . | TRBV6-5 | CASRPGQAQETQYF | TGTGCCAGCAGGCCCGGACAGGCTCAAGAGACCCAGTACTTC
. | TRBJ2-3 | . | TRBV6-4 | CASSAEQGGADTQYF | TGTGCCAGCAGTGCGGAACAGGGAGGGGCAGATACGCAGTATTTT
. | TRBJ1-2 | . | TRBV30 | CAWSSMGGIYGYTF | TGTGCCTGGAGCTCTATGGGGGGAATTTATGGCTACACCTTC
. | TRBJ1-1 | . | TRBV7-9 | CASSLVLGLAEAFF | TGTGCCAGCAGCTTAGTATTGGGCCTGGCAGAAGCTTTCTTT
TRBD2 | TRBJ2-3 | . | TRBV5-4 | CASSASGSGTDTQYF | TGTGCCAGCAGCGCCAGCGGGAGTGGCACAGATACGCAGTATTTT
TRBD1 | TRBJ1-6 | . | TRBV7-9 | CASSLGRTGAYNSPLHF | TGTGCCAGCAGCTTAGGAAGGACAGGGGCCTATAATTCACCCCTCCACTTT
. | TRBJ2-3 | . | TRBV25-1 | CASSDLGGPTDTQYF | TGTGCCAGCAGTGACCTTGGAGGCCCCACAGATACGCAGTATTTT
TRBD1 | TRBJ2-5 | . | TRBV6-5 | CASSKDRVQTQYF | TGTGCCAGCAGTAAGGACAGGGTACAGACCCAGTACTTC
. | TRBJ2-7 | . | TRBV7-8 | CASSLPPLTYEQYF | TGTGCCAGCAGCTTACCTCCACTGACCTACGAGCAGTACTTC
. | TRBJ1-1 | . | TRBV6-1 | CATQNRENTEAFF | TGTGCCACCCAAAACCGAGAGAACACTGAAGCTTTCTTT
. | TRBJ1-3 | once | TRBV4-1 | CASSRQVLLPGNTIYF | TGCGCCAGCAGCCGACAGGTCTTGTTACCTGGAAACACCATATATTTT
TRBD2 | TRBJ2-1 | . | TRBV5-1 | CASSPIGTSGRGLFF | TGCGCCAGCAGCCCCATCGGGACTAGCGGGAGGGGGCTGTTCTTC
TRBD1 | TRBJ2-7 | . | TRBV6-5 | CASSFTGQGSYEQYF | TGTGCCAGCAGTTTCACCGGACAGGGATCGTACGAGCAGTACTTC
. | TRBJ1-1 | . | TRBV29-1 | CSGVRRNTEAFF | TGCAGCGGCGTACGCCGGAACACTGAAGCTTTCTTT
. | TRBJ1-2 | once | TRBV5-4 | CASTITGVYGYTF | TGTGCCAGCACCATCACGGGGGTCTATGGCTACACCTTC
. | TRBJ1-1 | . | TRBV2 | CATHEVGTEAFF | TGTGCCACTCACGAGGTTGGCACTGAAGCTTTCTTT
. | TRBJ1-2 | . | TRBV19 | CASTNEVDYGYTF | TGTGCCAGTACTAACGAAGTGGACTATGGCTACACCTTC
. | TRBJ1-3 | once | TRBV11-2 | CASSPQGIGNTIYF | TGTGCCAGCAGCCCACAGGGAATTGGAAACACCATATATTTT
TRBD1 | TRBJ2-7 | . | TRBV6-6 | CASSPDRDEQYF | TGTGCCAGCAGTCCGGACAGGGACGAGCAGTACTTC
. | TRBJ1-3 | . | TRBV7-9 | CASSLVLVTDSGNTIYF | TGTGCCAGCAGCTTAGTGTTGGTGACAGATTCTGGAAACACCATATATTTT
TRBD2 | TRBJ2-7 | . | TRBV14 | CASSQEIASGRREQYF | TGTGCCAGCAGCCAAGAGATCGCTAGCGGGAGACGCGAGCAGTACTTC
TRBD1 | TRBJ2-7 | . | TRBV7-2 | CASSWPGQGKYEQYF | TGTGCCAGCAGCTGGCCCGGACAGGGGAAATACGAGCAGTACTTC
. | TRBJ2-7 | . | TRBV6-5 | CASSPFEANQHEQYF | TGTGCCAGCAGTCCCTTTGAGGCAAATCAACACGAGCAGTACTTC
TRBD2 | TRBJ2-1 | . | TRBV19 | CASSIQRGYNEQFF | TGTGCCAGTAGTATCCAGCGGGGATACAATGAGCAGTTCTTC
. | TRBJ2-2 | . | TRBV9 | CASSADNTGELFF | TGTGCCAGCTCAGCGGACAACACCGGGGAGCTGTTTTTT
. | TRBJ2-7 | . | TRBV30 | CAWTIPGAGAYEQYF | TGTGCCTGGACCATTCCCGGGGCAGGGGCCTACGAGCAGTACTTC
. | TRBJ1-3 | . | TRBV7-2 | CASSLINFLSGNTIYF | TGTGCCAGCAGCTTGATCAACTTCCTATCTGGAAACACCATATATTTT
TRBD1 | TRBJ2-4 | . | TRBV25-1 | CASSPDRNIQYF | TGTGCCAGCAGTCCGGACAGGAACATTCAGTACTTC
. | TRBJ1-4 | . | TRBV11-1 | CASSFGEKLFF | TGTGCCAGCAGCTTCGGGGAAAAACTGTTTTTT
. | TRBJ2-1 | . | TRBV4-1 | CASSQSPVTGLSYNEQFF | TGCGCCAGCAGCCAGTCCCCTGTAACGGGTTTATCCTACAATGAGCAGTTCTTC
TRBD1 | TRBJ1-2 | once | TRBV19 | CASSISGSRGNYGYTF | TGTGCCAGTAGTATCTCTGGGTCCAGGGGGAACTATGGCTACACCTTC
. | TRBJ2-7 | . | TRBV6-1 | CASSEGGLPDYEQYF | TGTGCCAGCAGTGAAGGGGGACTTCCCGACTACGAGCAGTACTTC
TRBD1 | TRBJ2-5 | . | TRBV5-1 | CASSPQGVGETQYF | TGCGCCAGCAGCCCACAGGGGGTCGGTGAGACCCAGTACTTC
. | TRBJ1-3 | . | TRBV30 | CAWSVPGTSGNTIYF | TGTGCCTGGAGTGTACCGGGGACTAGCGGAAACACCATATATTTT
TRBD1 | TRBJ1-2 | . | TRBV7-9 | CASSSRDRGKGYTF | TGTGCCAGCAGCTCCCGGGACAGGGGTAAAGGCTACACCTTC
TRBD2 | TRBJ2-1 | . | TRBV2 | CASKTSGRAGVF | TGTGCCAGCAAAACTAGCGGGAGGGCCGGGGTCTTC
TRBD1 | TRBJ1-5 | . | TRBV2 | CASSTSGQGYQPQHF | TGTGCCAGCAGTACTTCCGGACAGGGATATCAGCCCCAGCATTTT
TRBD1 | TRBJ2-3 | . | TRBV5-1 | CASSLVGTGTTSTDTQYF | TGCGCCAGCAGCTTGGTGGGGACAGGGACGACTAGCACAGATACGCAGTATTTT
TRBD1 | TRBJ1-2 | once | TRBV2 | CASSGGRTGLTNYGYTF | TGTGCCAGCAGTGGGGGGCGGACAGGGCTCACTAACTATGGCTACACCTTC
. | TRBJ2-3 | . | TRBV5-1 | CASSLTTPTDTQYF | TGCGCCAGCAGCTTGACTACCCCCACAGATACGCAGTATTTT
. | TRBJ2-7 | . | TRBV6-5 | CASSERWGMDEQYF | TGTGCCAGCAGTGAAAGGTGGGGCATGGACGAGCAGTACTTC
. | TRBJ1-6 | . | TRBV13 | CASSLKQDNSPLHF | TGTGCCAGCAGCTTAAAACAAGATAATTCACCCCTCCACTTT
TRBD1 | TRBJ1-5 | once | TRBV9 | CASSARTGVSNQPQHF | TGTGCCAGCAGCGCCCGGACAGGCGTTAGCAATCAGCCCCAGCATTTT
TRBD2 | TRBJ2-5 | . | TRBV4-2 | CASSLPGLAGGETQYF | TGTGCCAGCAGCCTTCCGGGACTAGCGGGCGGAGAGACCCAGTACTTC
TRBD1 | TRBJ2-7 | . | TRBV5-4 | CASRNGAGGQGTHEQYF | TGTGCCAGCAGGAATGGGGCAGGGGGACAGGGCACCCACGAGCAGTACTTC
. | TRBJ1-6 | once | TRBV9 | CASSGRPGGSPLHF | TGTGCCAGCAGCGGCCGTCCCGGCGGTTCACCCCTCCACTTT
. | TRBJ1-1 | . | TRBV28 | CASSFSVEAFF | TGTGCCAGCAGTTTCTCGGTGGAAGCTTTCTTT
. | TRBJ2-2 | once | TRBV28 | CASITYRVTGELFF | TGTGCCAGCATTACCTACAGGGTCACCGGGGAGCTGTTTTTT
. | TRBJ2-2 | . | TRBV28 | CASSLGSTGELFF | TGTGCCAGCAGTTTGGGCAGCACCGGGGAGCTGTTTTTT
TRBD1 | TRBJ1-4 | . | TRBV6-1 | CASSDIGGSNEKLFF | TGTGCCAGCAGTGACATAGGGGGCTCGAATGAAAAACTGTTTTTT